Below are 16 T cell receptor beta chains sequenced from a single sample in a study of early T cells in non-severe SARS-CoV-2 infection (dated by TCRdb to about 2021). The library was obtained by 5' RACE. The data were produced on a NextSeq 500. TCRdb trimmed public reads at Q25 via fastp, called clones via MiXCR and kept in-frame beta chains. Records with the same CDR3 protein are collapsed into one entry carrying the most frequent genes and DNA. Here the sample has 70,000 to 90,000 distinct CDR3 sequences; 15% to 18% occur a single time. Approximately 12% of the sample rests with the top ten. Specimen: whole blood. The receptor source for this set is an adult who was a healthcare worker with PCR-confirmed SARS-CoV-2 infection or an uninfected control (not recorded which).

This clonotype was seen a few times. The genes are TRBV5-1 and TRBJ2-7, with D perhaps matching TRBD2 (6 bases). The CDR3 length is 12 residues. Trimming pared 0 bases from V and 5 bases from J, leaving 6 bases between. Germline V CDR1 and CDR2: SGHRS, YFSETQ. The CDR3 sequence: CASSLERDEQYF. CDR3 sequence (DNA): TGCGCCAGCAGCTTGGAGCGGGACGAGCAGTACTTC.

The rearrangement links TRBV6-5 to TRBJ1-5; unclear D gene. The germline gives CDR1 MNHEY, CDR2 SVGAGI. The CDR3 length is 14 residues. V was pared by 0 bases and J by 2 bases, with 5 bases between. For the CDR3, the DNA is TGTGCCAGCAGTTACTCGCAGGGCAATCAGCCCCAGCATTTT. Amino acids: CASSYSQGNQPQHF.

The chain couples TRBV5-1 to TRBJ2-1; either TRBD1 or TRBD2 may fit D (5 bases each). Germline-derived CDR1 and CDR2 are SGHRS and YFSETQ. This CDR3 is 14 amino acids long. V was cut by 7 bases and J by 1 base, with 12 bases left in between. CDR3 region: CASAEGESYNEQFF. The CDR3 DNA reads TGCGCCAGCGCAGAAGGGGAGTCCTACAATGAGCAGTTCTTC.

The chain links TRBV7-9 to TRBJ1-6; perhaps TRBD1 as D (6 bases). Trimming took 6 bases from V and 6 from J, leaving 12 bases between them. The CDR3 totals 14 residues. Germline V gene lookup returns CDR1 SEHNR and CDR2 FQNEAQ (reference sequence). The CDR3 sequence: CASSLAQGNSPLHF. The CDR3 bases are TGTGCCAGCAGTCTCGCACAGGGTAATTCACCCCTCCACTTT.

The chain uses TRBV4-3 and TRBJ2-4, with 8 positions matching TRBD1. Germline CDR1 reads LGHNA; CDR2 reads YSLEER. The CDR3 consists of 16 residues. The J segment lost 3 bases and the V segment lost 3 bases, leaving 7 bases of the junction unmatched. CDR3 protein: CASSHMGDRLKNIQYF. The CDR3 DNA reads as TGCGCCAGCAGCCACATGGGGGACAGGCTCAAAAACATTCAGTACTTC.

This chain joins TRBV11-2 and TRBJ1-1; D call uncertain. Germline V lookup: CDR1 SGHAT, CDR2 FQNNGV. The V gene lost 0 bases and the J gene lost 0 bases, with 8 bases spanning the gap. This CDR3 spans 15 amino acids. The CDR3 DNA reads as TGTGCCAGCAGCTTAGAGGAATTGATGAACACTGAAGCTTTCTTT. As protein: CASSLEELMNTEAFF.

This chain connects TRBV7-9 to TRBJ2-7, with D maybe TRBD1 (5 bases). V was shortened by 8 bases and J by 3 bases, with 14 bases between the two germline ends. Germline V CDR1 and CDR2: SEHNR, FQNEAQ (reference sequence). This CDR3 contains 13 residues. CDR3 sequence reads: CASGARRNYEQYF. DNA of the CDR3: TGTGCCAGCGGGGCCAGGAGAAACTACGAGCAGTACTTC.

The chain has TRBV29-1 and TRBJ2-2; TRBD1 is a possible D gene (6 bases). The V end lost 6 bases, the J end lost 6 bases, and 14 bases lay between the germline ends. This CDR3 spans 13 amino acids. Germline CDR1 and CDR2: SQVTM and ANQGSEA. CDR3 sequence reads: CSVRQVRAGELFF. The CDR3 bases are TGCAGCGTAAGACAGGTTCGGGCCGGGGAGCTGTTTTTT.

Within the sample, this clonotype is medium-sized. The chain has TRBV10-2 and TRBJ1-1, with TRBD1 as a possible D gene (5 bases). This CDR3 is 14 amino acids long. Trimming stripped 6 bases from V and 3 bases from J, with 14 bases between. Germline V lookup: CDR1 WSHSY, CDR2 SAAADI. The CDR3 sequence: CASSYSRVYTEAFF. In nucleotides, the CDR3 is TGCGCCAGCAGCTATTCCAGGGTTTACACTGAAGCTTTCTTT.

The J gene is TRBJ2-7, the V gene TRBV29-1; no firm D call. Germline CDR1 is SQVTM and CDR2 is ANQGSEA. This CDR3 spans 13 amino acids. The germline V and J ends were trimmed by 4 bases and 2 bases, with 12 bases remaining between them. The chain's CDR3 is CSVGGGSTYEQYF. The DNA for the CDR3 is TGCAGCGTTGGAGGTGGGTCAACCTACGAGCAGTACTTC.

This clonotype was counted a few times. The chain is built from TRBV6-2 or TRBV6-3 and TRBJ1-1, with 11 nucleotides matching TRBD1. Trimming took 6 bases from V and 7 from J; bases not matched to a gene: 10. This CDR3 has 15 amino acids. Germline CDR1 MNHEY, CDR2 SVGEGT. CDR3 residues: CASSLPGQGVIEAFF. The CDR3 nucleotides read TGTGCCAGCAGCTTGCCGGGACAGGGGGTAATTGAAGCTTTCTTT.

This clonotype has only a few counts. This chain uses TRBV28 with TRBJ2-5, with D unresolved. Germline CDR1 MDHEN, CDR2 SYDVKM. This CDR3 contains 13 residues. The germline V and J ends were trimmed by 2 bases and 3 bases, with 7 bases remaining between them. CDR3 region: CASSLTTEETQYF. CDR3 coding DNA: TGTGCCAGCAGTTTAACGACGGAAGAGACCCAGTACTTC.

The chain combines TRBV4-2 with TRBJ2-1, with a possible D match to TRBD2 (6 bases). Germline lookup yields CDR1 LGHNA and CDR2 YNFKEQ. The V end lost 4 bases, the J end lost 10 bases, and 20 bases lay between the germline ends. This CDR3 comprises 15 residues. CDR3 protein: CASSLKGAGRKEQFF. DNA for the CDR3: TGTGCCAGCAGCCTAAAAGGAGCCGGGAGAAAAGAGCAGTTCTTC.

This chain links TRBV5-6 with TRBJ2-4; TRBD2 matches at 9 bases. The germline V gene encodes CDR1 SGHDT and CDR2 YYEEEE. The CDR3 totals 14 residues. V shed 0 bases, J shed 10 bases, and the junction held 5 bases outside the gene matches. CDR3 sequence (DNA): TGTGCCAGCAGCTTGGGTAGCGGGGGCGGTATTCAGTACTTC. Amino acids: CASSLGSGGGIQYF.

This clonotype came up many times. The V and J genes are TRBV5-1 and TRBJ2-5; 7 bases agree with TRBD1. The CDR3 spans 15 residues. The V gene's germline CDR1 is SGHRS and CDR2 YFSETQ. The junction had 7 bases not matched to a gene; V was cut back by 4 bases and J by 1 base. The CDR3 DNA follows: TGCGCCAGCAGCCCAGGGACAGTAGGCCAAGAGACCCAGTACTTC. It yields the protein CASSPGTVGQETQYF.

This chain links TRBV20-1 with TRBJ2-3; TRBD2 agrees at 12 bases. This CDR3 contains 15 residues. With V trimmed by 5 bases and J by 2 bases, 5 bases remained unmatched. Germline values: CDR1 DFQATT, CDR2 SNEGSKA (reference sequence). The CDR3 region has the DNA TGCAGTGCTGAACGACTAGCGGGAGTCACAGATACGCAGTATTTT. Amino acids: CSAERLAGVTDTQYF.